This T cell receptor beta chain was recorded in a study of T cells after yellow fever vaccination. At the level of the study: The authors prepared low-cell-number fractions using SMART-Seq v4 Ultra Low Input. Points from the study as a whole: Among primary-vaccination clones, most reappeared after the booster, at around 97% for CD4 and 88% for CD8. The study found a weaker secondary response that peaked faster, day 5 versus 15.

V shed 8 bases and J shed 5 bases, with 12 bases lying between them. Germline loops: CDR1 SQVTM, CDR2 ANQGSEA. The CDR3 consists of 11 residues. A note on this clonotype: The target antigen is unknown.

Generation of TCR cDNA used 5'RACE template switching (which added a universal primer site and UMIs). TCRdb re-called the 5' RACE reads with MiXCR, one entry per CDR3 protein. The table includes some 350,000 distinct CDR3 sequences, more than 5.5% detected once. J is TRBJ2-5 and V is TRBV29-1; D remains ambiguous. This receptor was obtained from a man aged 25 to 45 who received the YFV17D yellow fever vaccine. This specimen consisted of PBMCs, obtained 5 days after the yellow fever booster vaccination. CDR3 protein: CSLINGETQYF. CDR3 nucleotide sequence: TGCAGCCTTATCAACGGGGAGACCCAGTACTTC.